Included here is one T cell receptor (beta chain) sequence, with context. Its antigen remains unidentified. Base quality data are lacking; no much larger clone is found one base away. This sample was taken from a study of CD8 T cells in Susac syndrome (dated by TCRdb to between 2018 and 2021). For context, the study as a whole: Repertoire sequencing was used to test whether CD8+ T cell activation and differentiation in Susac syndrome was antigen driven. The study compared CD8+ T cell repertoire clonality among roughly 12 healthy donors, roughly 14 Susac syndrome patients and approximately 16 multiple sclerosis patients. Points the paper makes about the study in general: The TCR sequencing and HLA analysis was acknowledged to have included a relatively small number of individuals.

RNA was extracted with the RNeasy kit and roughly 0.45 to 1 ug was reverse transcribed using random hexamers. The immunoSEQ multiplex PCR assay, covering 54 Vbeta and 13 Jbeta segments, was used to amplify TCR beta CDR3 regions. To correct PCR amplification bias, a synthetic template baseline was used for both primer optimization and computational correction. The original pipeline was this. Reads were annotated to V, D and J genes according to IMGT and were analyzed with immunoSEQ Analyzer, with only productive sequences retained. Clonality was calculated as one minus the Shannon entropy normalized by log2 of the number of productive unique sequences. Public and private clones were assessed among the 100 most prevalent clones of each patient and control. Clones were defined as Susac-specific when absent from the healthy and MS cohorts, from approximately 970 published viral clones and from other ImmuneACCESS disease sequences. TCRdb reran the public reads through fastp at Q25 and MiXCR, keeping productive beta chains. For every CDR3 protein sequence, its rows merge into one entry that carries the most common genes and DNA. The V and J calls and clone size are TCRdb's, not the authors'. The sample contains 400,000 to 550,000 distinct CDR3 sequences, 75% to 90% of them found a single time. The ten largest clones capture about 0.12% of the sample.

The CDR3 sequence holds 16 residues, the cysteine and phenylalanine included. Of the read, only the CDR3 DNA is kept; its 48 bases are in frame from base 1. V and J are truncated by 3 bases and 5 bases respectively, leaving an intervening sequence of 20 bases. CDR1 ENHRY and CDR2 SYGVKD are derived from the germline V gene. High-throughput TCR beta sequencing profiled peripheral blood CD8+ and CD4+ T cells from healthy donors, Susac syndrome patients and multiple sclerosis patients. The multiple sclerosis controls were treatment-naive patients who had stable or active relapsing-remitting disease and met the revised McDonald criteria. Bulk CD8+ and CD4+ T cells were purified magnetically by negative isolation, whereas CD8+ TEMRA cells were enriched by FACS. Blood was collected in EDTA tubes and processed within 24 hours, with PBMCs isolated through density gradient centrifugation. PBMCs intended for TCR sequencing were cryopreserved in liquid nitrogen and thawed later in a water bath at 37 degrees C. Purity of sorted or isolated CD4+, CD8+ and CD8+ TEMRA cells was at least 90%.

Source material: CD8+ T cells from PBMCs. The TCR originated in a human donor with multiple sclerosis. The chain employs TRBV10-3 and TRBJ2-7; TRBD1 is a possible D gene, resting on 6 matching bases. The CDR3 protein is CAISDLRDTLFDEQYF. The DNA is as follows: TGTGCCATCAGTGACCTCCGGGACACCCTTTTTGACGAGCAGTACTTC.